This TCR beta chain was sequenced during a study of blood T cell repertoires in COVID-19. CDR3 length: 16 residues. The V segment lost 1 base and the J segment 5 bases; nucleotides outside the gene matches: 7. CDR1 and CDR2 from the germline V gene are SEHNR and FQNEAQ (reference sequence). Individuals drawn from under 30 US areas were about 18 to 100 years old. Authors' methods: The authors estimated nucleated cell counts from reference gene primer amplification. TCRdb's table, derived via immunoSEQ multiplex PCR, lists solely in-frame clones and lacks some. V, J and clone size derive from that table, while D and trimming were established from the DNA sequence. Among around 470,000 clones, 90% were seen once, and the ten largest hold around 0.6%.

This TCR derives from a young man who had recovered from COVID-19. The sequenced material came from PBMCs or T cells enriched from blood (not recorded which). J is TRBJ2-2 and V is TRBV7-9; 7 bases line up with TRBD1. CDR3 DNA: TGTGCCAGCAGCTTAGGGACAGGCTCTGATACCGGGGAGCTGTTTTTT. It is translated as CASSLGTGSDTGELFF. Full variable domain (missing parts from reference TRBV7-9 and TRBJ2-2): DTGVSQNPRHKITKRGQNVTFRCDPISEHNRLYWYRQTLGQGPEFLTYFQNEAQLEKSRLLSDRFSAERPKGSFSTLEIQRTEQGDSAMYLCASSLGTGSDTGELFFGEGSRLTVL.